Below, one T cell receptor beta chain is given with its context. Its target is unknown. This record comes from a study of post-analysis software for immune sequencing data. The study's findings and limits: Compared with controls, patients had more of about 5 TRBV segments, including TRBV5-6, TRBV5-1 and TRBV20-1.

CDR3 length: 18 amino acids. With 0 bases clipped from V and 4 bases from J, the junction kept 11 bases outside the gene matches. The germline gives CDR1 LGHNA, CDR2 YSLEER. Unique molecular identifiers featured in each of the TCR beta cDNA libraries. From the PCR reads, TCRdb called clonotypes with MiXCR, one entry per CDR3 protein. The table lists approximately 690,000 distinct CDR3 sequences, approximately 60% of them singletons, with 11% in the top ten. This receptor was obtained from a girl aged 2 to 9 with multiple sclerosis. Specimen: blood. The gene calls are TRBV4-3 and TRBJ2-3, with TRBD2 matching over 9 bases. The DNA of the CDR3 is TGCGCCAGCAGCCAAGATACTAGCGGGTGGATTCCCCCAGATACGCAGTATTTT. Its translation is CASSQDTSGWIPPDTQYF.